The 21 T cell receptor beta chains below were found in one sample sequenced in a study of tissue T cells after allogeneic stem cell transplantation (dated by TCRdb to the early 2020s). The receptor library was made with the immunoSEQ multiplex PCR assay. Imported from immuneACCESS, the table was reduced by TCRdb to in-frame sequences with V and J called. These copies leave out some clones; in studies compared against another copy, an unresolved V gene accounts for under half, and the cause of the remainder is not known. This sample lists over 40,000 clones; around 66% were detected once. The biggest ten clones account for approximately 0.5% of the sample. Source material: sorted cells pooled from one or two spleens. The receptors were sampled from a pool of C57BL/6 mice in good health.

Concerning this clone: These gene names are mouse names. The observed sequence ends 1 residue before the CDR3 terminus, with the missing tail filled in from the germline J gene. This chain links TRBV16 with TRBJ2-7, with 8 bases matching TRBD2. The CDR3 covers 14 residues. Germline CDR1 and CDR2: SGHSA and FRNQAP. After removal of 0 bases from V and 7 bases from J, the junction contained 5 bases not matched to a gene. The sequenced part of the CDR3 DNA is TGTGCAAGCAGCTTAGATGGGGGGGGCGGAGAACAGTAC. This encodes CASSLDGGGGEQY. The entire CDR3 reads CASSLDGGGGEQYF. Full variable domain (outside the CDR3, taken from reference TRBV16 and TRBJ2-7): NAGVIQTPRHKVTGKGQEATLWCEPISGHSAVFWYRQTIVQGLEFLTYFRNQAPIDDSGMPKERFSAQMPNQSHSTLKIQSTQPQDSAVYLCASSLDGGGGEQYFGPGTRLTVL.

Regarding this clone: All gene names here are mouse names. The read ends 1 residue early relative to the CDR3; the germline J gene fills the gap. J is TRBJ2-2 and V is TRBV31; a possible D gene is TRBD1 (6 bases). The CDR3 is 15 residues long. V was pared by 0 bases and J by 6 bases, with 14 bases between. Germline CDR1 and CDR2: GKSSPN and SITVG. The CDR3 region is CAWSLFGQKSGQLYF. CDR3 DNA, as far as it was read: TGTGCCTGGAGTCTATTCGGACAGAAATCCGGGCAGCTCTAC.

With respect to this clone: Gene names and germline refer to mouse. The read comes to an end 1 residue before the CDR3 does, leaving the germline J gene to fill in the end. The chain is built from TRBV13-3 and TRBJ2-7; 7 nucleotides align to TRBD1. Germline CDR1 is NNHDY and CDR2 is SYVADS. Trimming took 3 bases from V and 2 from J; bases not matched to a gene: 2. This CDR3 is built from 13 residues. The CDR3 bases that were read are TGTGCCAGCAGTGGGGGACAGACCTATGAACAGTAC. Residues: CASSGGQTYEQY. The full CDR3 protein is CASSGGQTYEQYF.

As to this clone: Genes here carry mouse names. The read is 1 residue too short to cover the CDR3 end, so that end is filled in from the germline J gene. The chain recombines TRBV19 with TRBJ2-3, with D uncertain. Trimming took off 0 bases at V and 0 bases at J, with 11 bases between the two ends. Germline V CDR1 and CDR2: FNHDT, SITEND (reference sequence). CDR3 size: 16 residues. The sequenced part of the CDR3 DNA is TGTGCCAGCAGTATAGTAGGGAGAAGAAGTGCAGAAACGCTGTAT. It specifies CASSIVGRRSAETLY. Given in full, the CDR3 is CASSIVGRRSAETLYF.

On this clone itself: Gene names refer to mouse genes. The read terminates 1 residue ahead of where the CDR3 ends, so the germline J gene completes it. V gene TRBV26 combines with J gene TRBJ1-1, with D possibly being TRBD1 (6 bases). Between the trimmed V and J ends, which lost 6 bases and 3 bases, there was a span of 11 bases. The CDR3 sequence is 13 residues long. Germline V gives CDR1 KGHPV, CDR2 FQNQEV (reference sequence). The CDR3 DNA, read in part, is TGTGCCAGCAGCCTCAGGGGCGACACAGAAGTCTTC. Translated: CASSLRGDTEVF. The complete CDR3 reads CASSLRGDTEVFF.

The table lists this clone with a few counts. Gene names are mouse gene names. The covered CDR3 bases are TGTGCCAGCGGTGGGACTGGGGGGGACGAACAGTAC. Translated, it gives CASGGTGGDEQY. The entire CDR3 protein is CASGGTGGDEQYF. The gene calls are TRBV13-2 and TRBJ2-7; 12 bases are a match to TRBD2. With the read ending 1 residue before the CDR3 end, the germline J gene is used to fill in that end. V was pared by 3 bases and J by 7 bases, with 2 bases of the junction left unmatched. The CDR3 has 13 residues. CDR1 NNHNN and CDR2 SYGAGS come from the germline V gene (reference sequence).

This clone was observed a single time. Gene names and germline match the mouse. The read halts 1 residue ahead of the CDR3 end, with the missing end drawn from the germline J gene. This chain uses TRBV19 with TRBJ2-3; 10 positions match TRBD2. Trimming removed 10 bases from V and 0 bases from J; junction bases left unmatched: 8. This CDR3 spans 15 amino acids. CDR1 and CDR2 (germline): FNHDT, SITEND (reference sequence). Here the CDR3 reads CAPPTGGTSAETLYF. The part of the CDR3 DNA that was read is TGTGCCCCCCCGACTGGGGGGACTAGTGCAGAAACGCTGTAT.

A word on this clone: Genes and germline come from the mouse. The read falls 1 residue short of the CDR3 end, and the missing part is taken from the germline J gene. This chain connects TRBV21 to TRBJ1-1; tentatively, D is TRBD1 (5 bases). TRBV21 is placed among ORFs of uncertain function. The CDR3 has 11 residues. Between the trimmed V and J ends, which lost 8 bases and 4 bases, there was a span of 8 bases. The DNA read from the CDR3 is TGTGCTAGCGGGAGGGGCACAGAAGTCTTC. Residues: CASGRGTEVF. The CDR3 in its entirety is CASGRGTEVFF.

As to this clone: Here the gene names and germline are mouse. From the germline J gene comes the end of the CDR3, since the read stops 1 residue before it. The rearrangement joins TRBV1 to TRBJ1-1; D is unresolved. The ends were cut back, 6 bases at V and 0 bases at J, with 8 bases in the middle. The germline V gene encodes CDR1 NSQYPW and CDR2 LRSPGD (reference sequence). This CDR3 comprises 13 residues. The CDR3 protein is CTCRTNANTEVFF. The CDR3 bases that were read are TGCACCTGCAGAACAAATGCAAACACAGAAGTCTTC.

As to this clone: Each gene name is a mouse one. Read coverage stops 1 residue before the CDR3 terminus; the germline J gene supplies the remainder. The chain employs TRBV26 and TRBJ2-5; 14 bases agree with TRBD2. The trim removed 3 bases at V and 6 bases at J, leaving 2 bases unmatched. Germline V lookup: CDR1 KGHPV, CDR2 FQNQEV (reference sequence). This CDR3 region has 15 residues. The CDR3 DNA, read in part, is TGTGCCAGCAGTCTCGGGACTGGGGGGGCCGACACCCAGTAC. Residues: CASSLGTGGADTQY. The full CDR3 protein is CASSLGTGGADTQYF.

This clone has a handful of counts. Genes and germline come from the mouse. Read sequence stops 1 residue before the CDR3 end, and the germline J gene provides the missing end. The V call is TRBV5, the J call TRBJ2-7, with D hard to call. CDR3 length: 15 residues. The V end lost 0 bases, the J end lost 0 bases, and 9 bases lay between the germline ends. In germline, CDR1 is LGHNA, CDR2 YNLKQL (reference sequence). CDR3: CASSQEEGLSYEQYF. The part of the CDR3 DNA that was read is TGTGCCAGCAGCCAAGAAGAGGGCCTCTCCTATGAACAGTAC.

In regard to this clone: Genes and germline are mouse. The missing CDR3 end, 1 residue past where the read stops, is filled in from the germline J gene. V gene TRBV31 combines with J gene TRBJ2-2; 11 nucleotides agree with TRBD2. Germline lookup yields CDR1 GKSSPN and CDR2 SITVG. V was pared by 5 bases and J by 2 bases, with 1 base of the junction left unmatched. There are 14 residues in the CDR3. CDR3 DNA (partial): TGTGCCTGGTGGACTGGGGGGAACACCGGGCAGCTCTAC. Translation: CAWWTGGNTGQLY. The full-length CDR3 reads as CAWWTGGNTGQLYF.

This clone was counted between two and nine times. Mouse germline and gene names are used. The DNA ends 1 residue before the CDR3 does, and the rest of the CDR3 is filled in from the germline J gene. The chain uses TRBV13-3 and TRBJ2-7; TRBD2 matches 9 bases. Trimming removed 1 base from V and 2 bases from J; junction bases left unmatched: 1. Germline V CDR1 and CDR2: NNHDY, SYVADS. The CDR3 spans 14 residues. CDR3 DNA, as far as it was read: TGTGCCAGCAGTGATCCTGGGGGGGCCTATGAACAGTAC. Residues: CASSDPGGAYEQY. The complete CDR3 reads CASSDPGGAYEQYF.

Worth noting for this clone: Gene names refer to mouse genes. The sequenced fragment ends 1 residue before the CDR3 boundary, so the rest is inferred from the germline J gene. The V gene is TRBV13-3, the J gene TRBJ1-4, with a possible D match to TRBD1 (5 bases). V was pared by 3 bases and J by 0 bases, with 9 bases between. CDR3 length: 15 amino acids. Germline assignment: CDR1 NNHDY and CDR2 SYVADS. CDR3 in amino acids: CASSASTVSNERLFF. Partial CDR3 DNA: TGTGCCAGCAGTGCTTCGACAGTTTCCAACGAAAGATTATTT.

Concerning this clone itself: Genes and germline come from the mouse. The CDR3 end is not reached by the read, which stops 1 residue before it; the germline J gene fills it in. The chain combines TRBV1 with TRBJ1-1; D call uncertain. The V and J ends lost 0 bases and 1 base respectively, with 6 bases between them. CDR3 length: 14 residues. Germline V gene data show CDR1 as NSQYPW and CDR2 as LRSPGD (reference sequence). The CDR3 sequence: CTCSADRRNTEVFF. The DNA read from the CDR3 is TGCACCTGCAGTGCAGATAGGAGAAACACAGAAGTCTTC.

This clone was picked up a small number of times. Gene names and germline refer to mouse. The read stops 1 residue short of the end of the CDR3; the missing end is completed from the germline J gene. The rearrangement uses TRBV12-1 and TRBJ1-2, with D tentatively TRBD1 (6 bases). The V and J ends lost 1 base and 0 bases respectively, with 8 bases between them. This CDR3 contains 14 residues. From germline, CDR1 is SGHSN and CDR2 HYEKVE. The covered CDR3 bases are TGTGCCAGCTCTCTTGGACAGCCAAACTCCGACTACACC. As protein: CASSLGQPNSDYT. The CDR3, in full, reads CASSLGQPNSDYTF.

As regards this clone: Mouse germline and gene names are used. With the read ending 1 residue before the CDR3 end, the germline J gene is used to fill in that end. V is TRBV12-2 and J is TRBJ2-7; tentative D call: TRBD1 (6 bases). This CDR3 is 13 amino acids long. Germline V lookup: CDR1 SGHLS, CDR2 HYDKME. V lost 2 bases and J 4 bases, leaving 11 bases between the germline ends. The CDR3 bases that were read are TGTGCCAGCTCTCGGACAGCCGTGTATGAACAGTAC. It encodes CASSRTAVYEQY. From start to end, the CDR3 is CASSRTAVYEQYF.

A word on this clone: These gene names are mouse names. The read terminates 1 residue ahead of where the CDR3 ends, so the germline J gene completes it. J is TRBJ2-7 and V is TRBV13-2; D not certain. The CDR3 runs 12 residues. Trimming removed 1 base at V and 6 bases at J, with 8 bases between. Germline-derived CDR1 and CDR2 are NNHNN and SYGAGS (reference sequence). The CDR3 spells CASGDLWFEQYF. The DNA read from the CDR3 is TGTGCCAGCGGTGATCTCTGGTTTGAACAGTAC.

The sample holds one count of this clone. Gene names denote mouse genes. The CDR3 is cut off 1 residue early in the read; its end comes from the germline J gene. This chain joins TRBV19 and TRBJ2-4, with a weak D call TRBD1 (5 bases). Trimming removed 5 bases from V and 2 bases from J, with 9 bases in between. Per germline, CDR1 FNHDT and CDR2 SITEND (reference sequence). This CDR3 contains 13 residues. The CDR3 DNA, read in part, is TGTGCCAGCAGCCCCGGACATCAAAACACCTTGTAC. It codes for CASSPGHQNTLY. The CDR3 in full is CASSPGHQNTLYF.

About this clone itself: The gene symbols are mouse symbols. The read ends 1 residue early relative to the CDR3; the germline J gene fills the gap. The J gene is TRBJ1-3, the V gene TRBV5; possible D gene TRBD1, 6 bases. Deletions cut 0 bases from V and 4 bases from J, with 13 bases between. The CDR3 is made up of 16 amino acids. Germline CDR1 reads LGHNA; CDR2 reads YNLKQL (reference sequence). The part of the CDR3 DNA that was read is TGTGCCAGCAGCCAAGATAGGGACAAGAGGGGAAATACGCTCTAT. This encodes CASSQDRDKRGNTLY. The whole CDR3 reads CASSQDRDKRGNTLYF.

Regarding this clone: Here the gene names and germline are mouse. The read ends 1 residue shy of where the CDR3 ends; the end is completed using the germline J gene. This sequence joins TRBV3 and TRBJ1-1; 10 positions agree with TRBD1. The CDR3 contains 15 residues. CDR1 is SNHLY and CDR2 is FYNGKV in the germline V gene (reference sequence). V lost 5 bases, J lost 5 bases, and 8 bases stayed unmatched. Here the CDR3 reads CASSPYPGQGTEVFF. The CDR3 DNA, read in part, is TGTGCCAGCAGCCCTTATCCGGGACAGGGGACAGAAGTCTTC. The full variable domain, rest sourced from reference TRBV3 and TRBJ1-1, is GPKVLQIPSHQIIDMGQMVTLNCDPVSNHLYFYWYKQILGQQMEFLVNFYNGKVMEKSKLFKDQFSVERPDGSYFTLKIQPTALEDSAVYFCASSPYPGQGTEVFFGKGTRLTVV.